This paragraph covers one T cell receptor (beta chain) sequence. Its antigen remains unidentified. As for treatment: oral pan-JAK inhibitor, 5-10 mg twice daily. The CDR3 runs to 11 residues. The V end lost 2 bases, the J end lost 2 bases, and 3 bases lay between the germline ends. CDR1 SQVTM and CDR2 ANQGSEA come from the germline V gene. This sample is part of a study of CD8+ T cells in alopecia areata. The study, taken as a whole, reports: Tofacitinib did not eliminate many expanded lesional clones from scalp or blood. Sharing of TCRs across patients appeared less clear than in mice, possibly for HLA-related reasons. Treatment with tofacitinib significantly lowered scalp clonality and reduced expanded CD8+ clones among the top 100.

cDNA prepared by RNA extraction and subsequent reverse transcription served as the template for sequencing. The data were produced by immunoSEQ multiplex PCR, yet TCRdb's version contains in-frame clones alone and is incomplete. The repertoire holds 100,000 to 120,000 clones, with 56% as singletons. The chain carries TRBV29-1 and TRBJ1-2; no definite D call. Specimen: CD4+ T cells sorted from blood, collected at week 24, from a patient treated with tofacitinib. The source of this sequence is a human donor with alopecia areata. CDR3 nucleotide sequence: TGCAGCGTTGAATCGAACTATGGCTACACCTTC. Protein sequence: CSVESNYGYTF.